The entry below describes one TCR beta chain. Its antigen is not known. Germline lookup yields CDR1 SQVTM and CDR2 ANQGSEA. With 1 base removed from V and 2 bases from J, the gap between germline ends came to 9 bases. The CDR3 consists of 13 residues. This specimen comes from a study of blood T cells in healthy people across ages. A second PCR of about 7 to 11 cycles used a sample-barcoded 5' primer and a J-beta primer mix. Samples each returned at least 2.5 million CDR3-containing paired-end reads. TCRdb reprocessed the 5' RACE reads with MiXCR, giving one entry per CDR3 protein. This sample carries about a million distinct CDR3 sequences, roughly two fifths of them seen once, and the ten largest clones take around 12%. Overall study findings and caveats: PBMC samples, being unsorted, prevented any conclusive comparison of naive and antigen-experienced cells. It was the long-lived donors that had more naive CD4+ cells and higher diversity than aged donors.

Sequencing was done on a sample of blood. The chain uses TRBV29-1 and TRBJ2-7, with D perhaps TRBD1 (5 bases). The clonotype comes from a man between 18 and 35 years old in good health. Written as DNA, the CDR3 is TGCAGCGTTGAAGGCGACAGTCCCTACGAGCAGTACTTC. Translating gives CSVEGDSPYEQYF.